These 2 T cell receptor beta chains were all obtained from the same sample, sequenced in a study of T cells after yellow fever vaccination. TCRdb reprocessed the 5' RACE reads with MiXCR, giving one entry per CDR3 protein. The table includes hundreds of thousands of distinct CDR3 sequences, around 12% detected once. The specimen was CD4+ T cells sorted from PBMCs, collected 15 days after the yellow fever booster vaccination. These receptor sequences come from a man between 18 and 35 years old who received the YFV17D yellow fever vaccine.

The chain is built from TRBV7-2 and TRBJ2-2; 10 nucleotides line up with TRBD1. V gave up 4 bases and J gave up 4 bases; unmatched junction bases: 3. Looked up from germline, CDR1 is SGHTA and CDR2 is FQGNSA. The CDR3 sequence is 15 residues long. The CDR3 coding sequence is TGTGCCAGCAGCTACCGGGACAGGGGCACCGGGGAGCTGTTTTTT. This codes for CASSYRDRGTGELFF. Using reference TRBV7-2 and TRBJ2-2 for the parts outside the CDR3, the full variable domain is GAGVSQSPSNKVTEKGKDVELRCDPISGHTALYWYRQSLGQGLEFLIYFQGNSAPDKSGLPSDRFSAERTGGSVSTLTIQRTQQEDSAVYLCASSYRDRGTGELFFGEGSRLTVL.

This clonotype was seen more than once but under ten times. The DNA of the CDR3 is TGCGCCAGCAGCCAAGATCACAGCCTTAATTCACCCCTCCACTTT. This sequence encodes CASSQDHSLNSPLHF. This chain uses TRBV4-3 with TRBJ1-6; D not certain. Germline values: CDR1 LGHNA, CDR2 YSLEER. The CDR3 contains 15 residues. V lost 0 bases and J 6 bases, leaving 9 bases between the germline ends.